What follows is one T cell receptor (beta chain) and its context. What this receptor recognizes is not known. A much larger clone lies a single base off, so this may be a read error. TCR beta CDR3 regions were amplified from RNA transcripts for repertoire sequencing. The first round of RT-PCR was done with HTBI primers and the Qiagen OneStep RT-PCR kit, and was followed by a second round of multiplex PCR, then size selection and purification. The libraries underwent paired-end sequencing with 100 bp reads on an Illumina HiSeq2000. The authors' pipeline ran thus. SOAPnuke was used to process the reads, throwing out any read that had adapters, had uncalled bases, had a mean Phred below 15, or lacked an exact constant-primer or identifier match. High-quality paired reads were merged with COPE v1.2.5. Each unique nucleotide sequence was treated as a clonotype, and MiTCR v1.1 was used to align the clonotypes to the IMGT TRB V, D and J references. The analysis was limited to V-J combinations with a frequency above 0.0001, which together covered 99.2% of repertoires. A TCR clonal expansion and chaos score per V-J combination was defined as the ratio of F50 clonal expansion to chaos observed in the TCRdist matrix. Welch's t-statistics and random forest were used to narrow the features down to more than 10 V-J combinations, which were then fed into a naive Bayes classifier. The similarity between thyroid and blood repertoires was quantified using the Morisita-Horn index. TCRdb applied fastp at Q25 and MiXCR to the public reads, then kept only in-frame beta chains. Rows matching on CDR3 protein sequence are summarized as one entry with the most common DNA and genes. None of the V and J calls come from the authors' own analysis; TCRdb made them. For this sample there are almost 750,000 distinct CDR3 sequences; about 44% appear just once. The biggest ten clones account for approximately 43% of the sample.

The source of the sample is a study of Graves' ophthalmopathy and Graves' hyperthyroidism (dated by TCRdb to 2017 to 2018). Broadly, across the study: Peripheral blood was collected before any treatment was given, at the time of initial diagnosis. The study used TCR beta repertoire signatures to distinguish Graves' ophthalmopathy from Graves' hyperthyroidism and to predict progression to ophthalmopathy. In total, 135 blood samples were TCR-sequenced: 40 to 45 ophthalmopathy, approximately 75 hyperthyroidism and about 17 hyperthyroidism-to-ophthalmopathy patients. A discovery set of 95 to 100 patients (43 ophthalmopathy, 55 to 60 stable hyperthyroidism) was enrolled to explore V-J signatures distinguishing ophthalmopathy from hyperthyroidism. The independent validation cohort included about 19 hyperthyroidism patients plus 17 patients who later progressed from hyperthyroidism to ophthalmopathy. In six hyperthyroidism patients, T-cell repertoires of thyroid tissue and blood were compared. Following sampling, methimazole starting at 30 mg daily was administered to hyperthyroidism patients, and high-dose intravenous methylprednisolone was administered to ophthalmopathy patients. What the authors observed across the whole study: In cross-validation, the 13-signature model distinguished ophthalmopathy from stable hyperthyroidism with 85% to 90% sensitivity and around 81% specificity, and in the test set the corresponding values were approximately 79% and 70%. Among expanded thyroid clonotypes with frequency above 0.001, most also showed up in blood, which suggests that blood repertoires may reflect the thyroid immune response. In validation, the model predicted ophthalmopathy progression with less than 71% sensitivity and roughly 78% specificity; some 13 predicted patients were CT-confirmed with GO in a median of approximately 6.5 months. No statistical method was used to set the sample size in advance, and the investigators knew which group each participant was assigned to.

Patients with ophthalmopathy had moderately to severely active disease, with a Clinical Activity Score of 3 or more, a NOSPECS grade of 4 or more, and a disease duration of less than 3 months. Patients with other autoimmune diseases, uncontrolled infections, pregnancy or lactation were excluded from the study. Clinical symptoms, serum thyroxine, TRAb, thyroid ultrasound and orbital computed tomography formed the basis of the diagnosis. Ficoll-Paque density gradient centrifugation was used to isolate PBMCs from 8 to 10 ml of fresh peripheral blood. Total RNA was extracted with Trizol reagent and quality-checked on an Agilent 2100 Bioanalyzer. Measured from the cysteine to the phenylalanine, the CDR3 is 13 residues long. This entry keeps only the CDR3 DNA: 39 bases, framed from base 1. CDR1 and CDR2 (SGHVS, FQNEAQ) derive from the germline V gene.

The sequencing input was peripheral blood. This clonotype originated in an adult man with Graves' ophthalmopathy. The rearrangement joined TRBV7-8 to TRBJ2-7; TRBD2 is a possible D gene, resting on 6 matching bases. The DNA end favors TRBJ2-1, so the J call may be wrong. Here is the DNA: TGTGCCAGCAGCAGGGGACTCACCTACGAGCAGTTCTTC. It specifies CASSRGLTYEQFF.